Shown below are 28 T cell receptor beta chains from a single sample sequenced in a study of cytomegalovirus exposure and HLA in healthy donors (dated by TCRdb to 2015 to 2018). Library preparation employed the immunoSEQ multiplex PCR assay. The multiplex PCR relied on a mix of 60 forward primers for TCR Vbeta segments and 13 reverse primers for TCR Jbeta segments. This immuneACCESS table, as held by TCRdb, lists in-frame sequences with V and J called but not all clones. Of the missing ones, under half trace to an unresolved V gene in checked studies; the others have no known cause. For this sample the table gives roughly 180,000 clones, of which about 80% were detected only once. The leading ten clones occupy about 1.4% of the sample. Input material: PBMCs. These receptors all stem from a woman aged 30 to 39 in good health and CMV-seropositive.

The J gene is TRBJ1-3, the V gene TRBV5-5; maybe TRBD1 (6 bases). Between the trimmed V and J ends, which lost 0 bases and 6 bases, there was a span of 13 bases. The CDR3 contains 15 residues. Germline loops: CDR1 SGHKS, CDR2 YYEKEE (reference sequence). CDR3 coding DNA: TGTGCCAGCAGCTTGGGCCACAGGGACGAAAACACCATATATTTT. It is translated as CASSLGHRDENTIYF.

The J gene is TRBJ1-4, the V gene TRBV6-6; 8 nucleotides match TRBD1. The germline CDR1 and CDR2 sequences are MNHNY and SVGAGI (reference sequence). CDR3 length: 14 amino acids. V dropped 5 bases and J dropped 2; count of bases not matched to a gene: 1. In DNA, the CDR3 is TGTGCCAGCAGTGACAGGGGTACTAATGAAAAACTGTTTTTT. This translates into CASSDRGTNEKLFF.

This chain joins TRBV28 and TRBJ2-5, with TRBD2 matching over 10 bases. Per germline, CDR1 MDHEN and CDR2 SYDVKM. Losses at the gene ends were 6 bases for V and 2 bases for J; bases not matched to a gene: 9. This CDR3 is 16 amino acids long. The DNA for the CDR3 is TGTGCCAGCAGACTAGCGGGAAGGAGAGAGCAAGAGACCCAGTACTTC. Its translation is CASRLAGRREQETQYF.

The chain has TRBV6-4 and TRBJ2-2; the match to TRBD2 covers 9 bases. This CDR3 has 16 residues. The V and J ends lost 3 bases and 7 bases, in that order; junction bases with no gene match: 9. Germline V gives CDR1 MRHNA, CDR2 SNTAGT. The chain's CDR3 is CASSELAGVGIGELFF. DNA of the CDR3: TGTGCCAGCAGTGAATTAGCGGGAGTTGGAATCGGGGAGCTGTTTTTT.

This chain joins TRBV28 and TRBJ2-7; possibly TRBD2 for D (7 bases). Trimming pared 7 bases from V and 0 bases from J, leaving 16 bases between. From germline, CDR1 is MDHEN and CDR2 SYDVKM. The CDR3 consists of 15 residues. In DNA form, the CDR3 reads TGTGCCAGCATCTCTCGGGGGGCCACCTCCTACGAGCAGTACTTC. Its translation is CASISRGATSYEQYF.

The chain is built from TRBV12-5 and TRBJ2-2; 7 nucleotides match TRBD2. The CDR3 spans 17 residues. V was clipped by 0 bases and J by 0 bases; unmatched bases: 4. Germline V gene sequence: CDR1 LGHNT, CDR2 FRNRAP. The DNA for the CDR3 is TGTGCTAGTGGTTTGGTACTGGCGGGGGCGAACACCGGGGAGCTGTTTTTT. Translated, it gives CASGLVLAGANTGELFF.

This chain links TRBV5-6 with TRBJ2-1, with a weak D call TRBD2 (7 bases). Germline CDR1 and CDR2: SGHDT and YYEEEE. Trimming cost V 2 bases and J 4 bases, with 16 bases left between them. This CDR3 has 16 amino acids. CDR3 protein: CASSFEGGTYYNEQFF. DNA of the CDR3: TGTGCCAGCAGCTTCGAGGGAGGGACATATTACAATGAGCAGTTCTTC.

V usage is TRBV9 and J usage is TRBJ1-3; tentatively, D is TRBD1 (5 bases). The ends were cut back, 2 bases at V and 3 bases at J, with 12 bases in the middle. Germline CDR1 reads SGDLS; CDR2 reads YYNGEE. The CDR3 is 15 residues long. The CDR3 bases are TGTGCCAGCAGCGTCGACAGCCTGGGTGGAAACACCATATATTTT. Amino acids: CASSVDSLGGNTIYF. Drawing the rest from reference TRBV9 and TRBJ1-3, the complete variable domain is DSGVTQTPKHLITATGQRVTLRCSPRSGDLSVYWYQQSLDQGLQFLIQYYNGEERAKGNILERFSAQQFPDLHSELNLSSLELGDSALYFCASSVDSLGGNTIYFGEGSWLTVV.

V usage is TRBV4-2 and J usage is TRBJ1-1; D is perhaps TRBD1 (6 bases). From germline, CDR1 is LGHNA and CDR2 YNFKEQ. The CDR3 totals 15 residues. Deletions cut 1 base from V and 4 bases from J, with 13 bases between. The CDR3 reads CASSQAPQGPTEAFF. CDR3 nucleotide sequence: TGTGCCAGCAGCCAAGCGCCTCAGGGGCCCACTGAAGCTTTCTTT.

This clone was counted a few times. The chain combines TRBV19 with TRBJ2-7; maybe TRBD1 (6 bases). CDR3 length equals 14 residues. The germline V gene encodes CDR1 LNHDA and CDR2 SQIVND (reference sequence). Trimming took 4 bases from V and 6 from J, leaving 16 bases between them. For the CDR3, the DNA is TGTGCCAGTAGTAACTTCAGGGGCTGGAGCGAGCAGTACTTC. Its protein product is CASSNFRGWSEQYF.

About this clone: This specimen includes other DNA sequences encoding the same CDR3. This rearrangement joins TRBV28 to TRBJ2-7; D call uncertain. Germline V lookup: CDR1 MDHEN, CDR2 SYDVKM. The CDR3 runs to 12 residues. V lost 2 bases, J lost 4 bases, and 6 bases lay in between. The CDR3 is CASSLMYYEQYF. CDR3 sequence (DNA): TGTGCCAGCAGTTTAATGTATTACGAGCAGTACTTC.

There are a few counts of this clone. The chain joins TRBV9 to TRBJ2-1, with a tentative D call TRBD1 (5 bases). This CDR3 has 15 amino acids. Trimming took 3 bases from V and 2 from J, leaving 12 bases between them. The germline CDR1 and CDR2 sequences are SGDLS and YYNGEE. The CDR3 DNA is TGTGCCAGCAGCGGACCCGCAGGGACCTACAATGAGCAGTTCTTC. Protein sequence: CASSGPAGTYNEQFF.

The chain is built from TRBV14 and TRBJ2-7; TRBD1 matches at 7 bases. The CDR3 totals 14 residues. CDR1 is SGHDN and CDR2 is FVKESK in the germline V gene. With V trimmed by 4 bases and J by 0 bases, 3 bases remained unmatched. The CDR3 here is CASSRDRDSYEQYF. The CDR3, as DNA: TGTGCCAGCAGCCGTGACAGGGACTCCTACGAGCAGTACTTC.

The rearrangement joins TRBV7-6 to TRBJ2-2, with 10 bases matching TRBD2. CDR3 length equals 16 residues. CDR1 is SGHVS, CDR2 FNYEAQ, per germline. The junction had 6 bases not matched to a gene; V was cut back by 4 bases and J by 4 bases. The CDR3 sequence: CASSSSGRAITGELFF. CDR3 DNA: TGTGCCAGCAGCTCCAGCGGGAGGGCAATCACCGGGGAGCTGTTTTTT.

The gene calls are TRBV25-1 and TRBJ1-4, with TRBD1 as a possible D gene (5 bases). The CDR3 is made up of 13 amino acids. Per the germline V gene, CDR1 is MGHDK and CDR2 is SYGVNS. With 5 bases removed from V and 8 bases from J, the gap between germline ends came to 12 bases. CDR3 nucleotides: TGTGCCAGCAGTAACCAGGGTCGCGAAAAACTGTTTTTT. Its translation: CASSNQGREKLFF.

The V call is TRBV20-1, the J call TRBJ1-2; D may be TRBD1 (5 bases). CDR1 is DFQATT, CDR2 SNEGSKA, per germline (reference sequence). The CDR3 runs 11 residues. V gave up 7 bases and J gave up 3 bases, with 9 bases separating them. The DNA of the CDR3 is TGCAGTGGGGGCGAGGACTATGGCTACACCTTC. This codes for CSGGEDYGYTF.

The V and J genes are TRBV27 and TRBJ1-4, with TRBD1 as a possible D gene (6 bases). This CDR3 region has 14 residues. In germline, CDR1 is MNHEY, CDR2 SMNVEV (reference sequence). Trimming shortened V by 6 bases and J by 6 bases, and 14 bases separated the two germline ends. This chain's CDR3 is CASRPGVRDEKLFF. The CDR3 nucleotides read TGTGCCAGCAGGCCAGGGGTAAGGGATGAAAAACTGTTTTTT.

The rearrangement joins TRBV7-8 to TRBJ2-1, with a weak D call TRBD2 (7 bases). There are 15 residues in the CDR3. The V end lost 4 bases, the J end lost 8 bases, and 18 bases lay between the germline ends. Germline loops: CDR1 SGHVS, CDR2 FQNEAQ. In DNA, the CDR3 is TGTGCCAGCAGCTCGTCTTACGGGGGGCGGGATGAGCAGTTCTTC. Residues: CASSSSYGGRDEQFF.

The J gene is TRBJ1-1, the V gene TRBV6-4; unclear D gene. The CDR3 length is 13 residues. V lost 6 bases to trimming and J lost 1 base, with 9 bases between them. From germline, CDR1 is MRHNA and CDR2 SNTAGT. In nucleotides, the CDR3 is TGTGCCAGCAGCAAGGAGTGGAACACTGAAGCTTTCTTT. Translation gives CASSKEWNTEAFF.

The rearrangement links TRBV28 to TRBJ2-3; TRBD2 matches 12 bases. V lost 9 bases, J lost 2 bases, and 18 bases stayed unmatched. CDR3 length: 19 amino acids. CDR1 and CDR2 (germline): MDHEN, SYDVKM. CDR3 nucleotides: TGTGCCAGGGGGATAGGTAGGACTAGCGGGATTTTCTTCACAGATACGCAGTATTTT. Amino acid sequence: CARGIGRTSGIFFTDTQYF.

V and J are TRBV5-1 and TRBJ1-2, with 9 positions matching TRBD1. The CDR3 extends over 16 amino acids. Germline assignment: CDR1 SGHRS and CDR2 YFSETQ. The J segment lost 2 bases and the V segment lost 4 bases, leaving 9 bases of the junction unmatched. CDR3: CASSITGQGKNYGYTF. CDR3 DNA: TGCGCCAGCAGCATAACGGGACAGGGAAAGAACTATGGCTACACCTTC. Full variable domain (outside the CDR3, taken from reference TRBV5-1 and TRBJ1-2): KAGVTQTPRYLIKTRGQQVTLSCSPISGHRSVSWYQQTPGQGLQFLFEYFSETQRNKGNFPGRFSGRQFSNSRSEMNVSTLELGDSALYLCASSITGQGKNYGYTFGSGTRLTVV.

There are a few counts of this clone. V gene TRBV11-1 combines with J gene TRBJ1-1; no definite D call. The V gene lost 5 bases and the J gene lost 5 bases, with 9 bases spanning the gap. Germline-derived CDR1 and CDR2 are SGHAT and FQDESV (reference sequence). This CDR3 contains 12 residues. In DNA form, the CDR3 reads TGTGCCAGCAGCCGAGGGCCAACTGAAGCTTTCTTT. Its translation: CASSRGPTEAFF.

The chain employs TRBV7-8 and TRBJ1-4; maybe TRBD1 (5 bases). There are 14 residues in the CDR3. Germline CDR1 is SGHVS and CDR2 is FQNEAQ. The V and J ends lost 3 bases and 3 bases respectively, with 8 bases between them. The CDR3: CASSLGGSNEKLFF. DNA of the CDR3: TGTGCCAGCAGCTTGGGGGGTTCTAATGAAAAACTGTTTTTT.

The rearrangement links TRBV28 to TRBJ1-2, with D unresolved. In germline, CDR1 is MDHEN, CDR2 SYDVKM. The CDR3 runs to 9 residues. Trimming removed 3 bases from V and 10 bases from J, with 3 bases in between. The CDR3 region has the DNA TGTGCCAGCAGTTTCTCCTACACCTTC. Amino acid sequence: CASSFSYTF.

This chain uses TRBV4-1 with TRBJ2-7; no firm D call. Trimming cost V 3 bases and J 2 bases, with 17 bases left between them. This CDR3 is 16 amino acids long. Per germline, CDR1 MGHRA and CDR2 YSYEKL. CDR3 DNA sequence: TGCGCCAGCAGCCAGGATCGGTTGGAGTCCACCTACGAGCAGTACTTC. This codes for CASSQDRLESTYEQYF.

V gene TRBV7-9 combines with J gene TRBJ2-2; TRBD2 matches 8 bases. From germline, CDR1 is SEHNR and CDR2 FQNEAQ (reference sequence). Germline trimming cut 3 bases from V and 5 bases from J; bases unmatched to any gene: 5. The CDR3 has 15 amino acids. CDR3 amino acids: CASSFHREGTGELFF. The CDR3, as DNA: TGTGCCAGCAGCTTTCACCGGGAGGGGACCGGGGAGCTGTTTTTT.

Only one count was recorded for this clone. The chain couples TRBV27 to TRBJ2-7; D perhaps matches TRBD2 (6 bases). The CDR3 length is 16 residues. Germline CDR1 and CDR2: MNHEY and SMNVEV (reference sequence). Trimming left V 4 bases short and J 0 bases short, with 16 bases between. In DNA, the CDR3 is TGTGCCAGCAGTTCCTACGGGGGAAAGGACTCCTACGAGCAGTACTTC. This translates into CASSSYGGKDSYEQYF.

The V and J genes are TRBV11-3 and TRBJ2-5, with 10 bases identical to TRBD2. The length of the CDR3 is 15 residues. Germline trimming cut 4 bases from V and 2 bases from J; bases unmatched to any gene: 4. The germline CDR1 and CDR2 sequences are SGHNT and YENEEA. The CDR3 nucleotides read TGTGCCAGCAGCTCTCTAGCGGGGGCTCAAGAGACCCAGTACTTC. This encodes CASSSLAGAQETQYF. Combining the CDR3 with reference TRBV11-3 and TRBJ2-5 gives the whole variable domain EAGVVQSPRYKIIEKKQPVAFWCNPISGHNTLYWYLQNLGQGPELLIRYENEEAVDDSQLPKDRFSAERLKGVDSTLKIQPAELGDSAVYLCASSSLAGAQETQYFGPGTRLLVL.